The present entry profiles one T cell receptor (beta chain) with its context. Antigen: not known. The source of the sample is a study of cytomegalovirus exposure and HLA in healthy donors. Background on the study: Caucasian-associated ancestry cluster membership applied to about four fifths of 398 genotyped donors. Study-wide results and caveats: Among TCR beta chains, those listed as cytomegalovirus-associated numbered approximately 150.

J gave up 5 bases and V 8 bases, and 6 bases lay outside the gene matches. This CDR3 comprises 15 residues. CDR1 is MNHNY, CDR2 SVGAGI, per germline (reference sequence). Researchers ran the PCR with 60 Vbeta and 13 Jbeta primers. Here immunoSEQ multiplex PCR was the method, and the copy in TCRdb shows in-frame clones only, minus some. The repertoire holds around 150,000 clones, with under 70% as singletons. Each donor's status was that of a healthy bone marrow donor. The V gene is TRBV6-6, the J gene TRBJ2-2, with TRBD2 identical over 12 bases. The origin of this receptor is a woman aged 60 to 75 in good health and CMV-seronegative. Sequenced: PBMCs. CDR3 DNA: TGTGCCAGCGTGCCACTAGCGGGGGGTACCGGGGAGCTGTTTTTT. It translates to CASVPLAGGTGELFF.